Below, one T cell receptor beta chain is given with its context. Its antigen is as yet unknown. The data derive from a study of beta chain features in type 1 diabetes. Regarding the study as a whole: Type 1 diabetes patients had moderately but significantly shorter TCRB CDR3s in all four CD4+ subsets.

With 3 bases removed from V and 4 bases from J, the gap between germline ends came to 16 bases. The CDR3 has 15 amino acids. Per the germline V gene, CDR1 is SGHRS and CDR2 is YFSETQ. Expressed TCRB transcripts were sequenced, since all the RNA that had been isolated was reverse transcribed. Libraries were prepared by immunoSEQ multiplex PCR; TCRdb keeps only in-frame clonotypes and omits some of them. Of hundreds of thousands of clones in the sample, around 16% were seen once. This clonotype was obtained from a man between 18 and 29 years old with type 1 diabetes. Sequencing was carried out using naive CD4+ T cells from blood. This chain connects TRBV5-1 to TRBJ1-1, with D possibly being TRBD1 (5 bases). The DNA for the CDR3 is TGCGCCAGCAGCTCCCTCAGGGAGGGGAGCACTGAAGCTTTCTTT. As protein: CASSSLREGSTEAFF.